Presented here are 29 T cell receptor beta chains from one specimen sequenced in a study of blood T cell repertoires in COVID-19. Some clones are missing from TCRdb's copy, which holds only in-frame ones; the method was immunoSEQ multiplex PCR. Here the sample spans 200,000 to 300,000 clones, 82% being singletons. The sample comprised peripheral blood. The receptors here all came from a woman aged 55-70 years with active or convalescent COVID-19.

For the CDR3, the DNA is TGCGCCAGCAGCTTGGTGCCGGGACAGGGTAGGGAGCAGTACTTC. It specifies CASSLVPGQGREQYF. V is TRBV5-1 and J is TRBJ2-7; the match to TRBD1 covers 9 bases. The trim removed 0 bases at V and 7 bases at J, leaving 8 bases unmatched. This CDR3 is built from 15 residues. Germline V gene data show CDR1 as SGHRS and CDR2 as YFSETQ.

The chain couples TRBV18 to TRBJ2-7; 7 nucleotides align to TRBD1. Germline-derived CDR1 and CDR2 are KGHSH and LQKENI. Trimming took 3 bases from V and 2 from J; bases not matched to a gene: 4. The CDR3 covers 14 residues. Written as DNA, the CDR3 is TGTGCCAGCTCACCTGACAGGGTTGCCTACGAGCAGTACTTC. As protein: CASSPDRVAYEQYF.

This clone was counted between two and nine times. This chain links TRBV2 with TRBJ1-4; TRBD1 is a possible D gene (6 bases). V dropped 6 bases and J dropped 0 bases, with 11 bases sitting between them. Germline CDR1 reads SNHLY; CDR2 reads FYNNEI. CDR3 length: 15 amino acids. The CDR3 region has the DNA TGTGCCAGCAGGCAGGGGCTAGCAACTAATGAAAAACTGTTTTTT. Its protein product is CASRQGLATNEKLFF. Looking up the rest from reference TRBV2 and TRBJ1-4 gives the full variable domain: EPEVTQTPSHQVTQMGQEVILRCVPISNHLYFYWYRQILGQKVEFLVSFYNNEISEKSEIFDDQFSVERPDGSNFTLKIRSTKLEDSAMYFCASRQGLATNEKLFFGSGTQLSVL.

The chain is built from TRBV5-1 and TRBJ2-3, with 8 bases identical to TRBD1. J lost 6 bases, V lost 4 bases, and 7 bases had no gene match. The CDR3 runs to 14 residues. Germline values: CDR1 SGHRS, CDR2 YFSETQ. Written as DNA, the CDR3 is TGCGCCAGCAGCCAGGGACAGGAGAGGGATACGCAGTATTTT. Encoded protein: CASSQGQERDTQYF. Using reference TRBV5-1 and TRBJ2-3 for the parts outside the CDR3, the full variable domain is KAGVTQTPRYLIKTRGQQVTLSCSPISGHRSVSWYQQTPGQGLQFLFEYFSETQRNKGNFPGRFSGRQFSNSRSEMNVSTLELGDSALYLCASSQGQERDTQYFGPGTRLTVL.

This sequence joins TRBV9 and TRBJ1-1; the D is unclear. Per germline, CDR1 SGDLS and CDR2 YYNGEE. The CDR3 is 13 residues long. Trimming left V 2 bases short and J 1 base short, with 6 bases between. CDR3 sequence (DNA): TGTGCCAGCAGCGTTGACACGAACACTGAAGCTTTCTTT. This encodes CASSVDTNTEAFF.

V and J are TRBV6-4 and TRBJ1-2; D gene uncertain. V lost 5 bases and J 6 bases, leaving 19 bases between the germline ends. The CDR3 has 15 amino acids. Germline values: CDR1 MRHNA, CDR2 SNTAGT. CDR3 in DNA: TGTGCCAGCAGTCCCGACCTATCGGGAGGCGATGGCTACACCTTC. This codes for CASSPDLSGGDGYTF.

The chain employs TRBV10-3 and TRBJ2-5; D gene unclear. CDR3 length: 14 amino acids. V was pared by 1 base and J by 9 bases, with 15 bases between. Germline loops: CDR1 ENHRY, CDR2 SYGVKD. CDR3 region: CAISEFPYESAQYF. The CDR3 bases are TGTGCCATCAGTGAGTTTCCCTACGAGAGCGCCCAGTACTTC.

Here the CDR3 reads CASSSLDSGTEAFF. CDR3 sequence (DNA): TGTGCCAGCAGTTCCCTGGACAGTGGGACTGAAGCTTTCTTT. The V and J genes are TRBV6-6 and TRBJ1-1; possible D gene TRBD1, 6 bases. This CDR3 is built from 14 residues. Trimming shortened V by 4 bases and J by 5 bases, and 14 bases separated the two germline ends. Germline CDR1 is MNHNY and CDR2 is SVGAGI (reference sequence).

The genes are TRBV7-9 and TRBJ1-3; D is uncertain. V dropped 4 bases and J dropped 0 bases, with 13 bases sitting between them. This CDR3 region has 16 residues. Germline CDR1 is SEHNR and CDR2 is FQNEAQ (reference sequence). Written as DNA, the CDR3 is TGTGCCAGCAGCTCGGCTGGAGGCTACTCTGGAAACACCATATATTTT. Amino acids: CASSSAGGYSGNTIYF.

This chain links TRBV5-4 with TRBJ1-6; D might be TRBD1 (6 bases). The ends were cut back, 4 bases at V and 15 bases at J, with 23 bases in the middle. This CDR3 has 15 residues. CDR1 and CDR2 (germline): SGHNT, YYREEE (reference sequence). CDR3 in DNA: TGTGCCAGCAGCCCAGAACTCGGAACGCAGGGGCTCCTCCACTTT. This sequence encodes CASSPELGTQGLLHF.

V and J are TRBV18 and TRBJ1-2; 7 bases align to TRBD1. This CDR3 spans 16 amino acids. Trimming removed 2 bases from V and 3 bases from J; junction bases left unmatched: 9. Germline assignment: CDR1 KGHSH and CDR2 LQKENI. DNA for the CDR3: TGTGCCAGCTCACCAAATCGGGAACAGGGGTACTATGGCTACACCTTC. It is translated as CASSPNREQGYYGYTF.

The V call is TRBV5-1, the J call TRBJ1-4, with TRBD1 as a possible D gene (5 bases). This CDR3 is built from 15 residues. The germline V gene encodes CDR1 SGHRS and CDR2 YFSETQ. V was cut by 0 bases and J by 7 bases, with 13 bases left in between. The CDR3 DNA follows: TGCGCCAGCAGCTTGGCCCCAGCCCAGGGTGAAAAACTGTTTTTT. The encoded protein is CASSLAPAQGEKLFF.

The CDR3 region is CASSKDSNTEAFF. CDR3 nucleotide sequence: TGCGCCAGCAGCAAGGACTCGAACACTGAAGCTTTCTTT. The chain links TRBV5-1 to TRBJ1-1; D is ambiguous. CDR3 length: 13 amino acids. Germline CDR1 is SGHRS and CDR2 is YFSETQ. V was pared by 4 bases and J by 1 base, with 8 bases between.

V usage is TRBV2 and J usage is TRBJ2-5; 9 bases align to TRBD2. The CDR3 is 14 amino acids. The ends lost 6 bases at V and 4 bases at J; junction bases unmatched: 6. CDR1 is SNHLY, CDR2 FYNNEI, per germline. The CDR3 DNA follows: TGTGCCAGCAGGGCGGGGGGGCCTAGAGAGACCCAGTACTTC. This gives the protein CASRAGGPRETQYF.

V gene TRBV6-5 combines with J gene TRBJ2-7, with a tentative D call TRBD1 (6 bases). CDR3 length equals 14 residues. The germline V and J ends were trimmed by 7 bases and 3 bases, with 16 bases remaining between them. From germline, CDR1 is MNHEY and CDR2 SVGAGI. The CDR3 reads CASTDRSLGYEQYF. The DNA for the CDR3 is TGTGCCAGCACCGACAGGTCCCTAGGCTACGAGCAGTACTTC.

With regard to this clone: The sample has other DNA sequences that encode this CDR3 too. The chain is built from TRBV7-3 and TRBJ2-3; D is possibly TRBD2 (6 bases). The ends were cut back, 2 bases at V and 0 bases at J, with 6 bases in the middle. There are 14 residues in the CDR3. CDR1 SGHTA and CDR2 FQGTGA come from the germline V gene. For the CDR3, the DNA is TGTGCCAGCAGCTTAGCGGGGAGCACAGATACGCAGTATTTT. Amino acids: CASSLAGSTDTQYF.

The J gene is TRBJ1-1, the V gene TRBV18, with 9 bases that match TRBD1. CDR3 length: 16 amino acids. Trimming at V came to 2 bases and at J to 5 bases, leaving 9 bases not matched to a gene. Germline V gene data show CDR1 as KGHSH and CDR2 as LQKENI. The CDR3 DNA is TGTGCCAGCTCACCATTTTCGGCGGGACAGGGAACTGAAGCTTTCTTT. Its translation is CASSPFSAGQGTEAFF.

This clone was found a few times. The chain has TRBV4-2 and TRBJ2-6, with 9 bases matching TRBD1. Germline CDR1 LGHNA, CDR2 YNFKEQ. Trimming cost V 2 bases and J 0 bases; bases outside gene matches: 5. The CDR3 spans 18 residues. The CDR3 loop is CASSQPGQGHSGANVLTF. In DNA form, the CDR3 reads TGTGCCAGCAGCCAACCGGGACAGGGTCACTCTGGGGCCAACGTCCTGACTTTC.

This clone was recorded once. The chain employs TRBV30 and TRBJ1-1; weak D call: TRBD1 (5 bases). Germline V gives CDR1 GTSNPN, CDR2 SVGIG (reference sequence). Trimming stripped 5 bases from V and 3 bases from J, with 13 bases between. The CDR3 runs to 13 residues. CDR3 amino acids: CAWGWGGDTEAFF. CDR3 nucleotide sequence: TGTGCCTGGGGCTGGGGAGGGGACACTGAAGCTTTCTTT.

As concerns this clone: The identical CDR3 is also encoded by other nucleotide sequences in the sample. The V and J genes are TRBV7-6 and TRBJ2-1; 8 positions agree with TRBD2. The CDR3 runs to 15 residues. Trimming cost V 6 bases and J 4 bases; bases outside gene matches: 8. Germline assignment: CDR1 SGHVS and CDR2 FNYEAQ. CDR3 amino acids: CASSLGGGRYNEQFF. The DNA of the CDR3 is TGTGCCAGCAGTCTCGGGGGGGGCCGGTACAATGAGCAGTTCTTC.

The V and J genes are TRBV27 and TRBJ2-7; 8 nucleotides line up with TRBD1. The CDR3 consists of 11 residues. V shed 5 bases, J shed 13 bases, and the junction held 7 bases outside the gene matches. Germline V CDR1 and CDR2: MNHEY, SMNVEV (reference sequence). CDR3 region: CASSALDRAYF. The CDR3 DNA is TGTGCCAGCAGTGCACTGGACAGGGCTTACTTC.

The chain employs TRBV30 and TRBJ1-4; D gene ambiguous. Trimming stripped 0 bases from V and 11 bases from J, with 22 bases between. Germline CDR1 GTSNPN, CDR2 SVGIG (reference sequence). This CDR3 has 16 amino acids. This chain's CDR3 is CAWSVLTLGLTGKLFF. Written as DNA, the CDR3 is TGTGCCTGGAGTGTACTGACCCTTGGATTGACTGGGAAACTGTTTTTT.

This chain links TRBV6-6 with TRBJ1-1; D unresolved. V was trimmed by 0 bases and J by 1 base, leaving 9 bases between them. Germline V lookup: CDR1 MNHNY, CDR2 SVGAGI (reference sequence). CDR3 length equals 15 residues. Here the CDR3 DNA reads TGTGCCAGCAGTTACTCGACGGGATGGAACACTGAAGCTTTCTTT. As protein: CASSYSTGWNTEAFF.

The V call is TRBV21-1, the J call TRBJ2-1; the D call of TRBD2 is as the table states it, not checked on the DNA. TRBV21-1 has pseudogene status. CDR3 length equals 14 residues. CDR3 in DNA: TGTGCCAGCAGCAGTCGGGGGGGCTACAATGAGCAGTTCTTC. The encoded protein is CASSSRGGYNEQFF.

The chain joins TRBV5-4 to TRBJ1-2; 8 positions agree with TRBD1. CDR1 SGHNT and CDR2 YYREEE come from the germline V gene (reference sequence). V lost 4 bases and J lost 7; bases outside the gene matches: 9. CDR3 length: 14 residues. CDR3 sequence (DNA): TGTGCCAGCAGCCGCCCGGGACAGGAGTCTGGCTACACCTTC. The encoded protein is CASSRPGQESGYTF. Full variable domain (missing parts from reference TRBV5-4 and TRBJ1-2): ETGVTQSPTHLIKTRGQQVTLRCSSQSGHNTVSWYQQALGQGPQFIFQYYREEENGRGNFPPRFSGLQFPNYSSELNVNALELDDSALYLCASSRPGQESGYTFGSGTRLTVV.

The V and J genes are TRBV28 and TRBJ1-5; D may be TRBD1 (5 bases). Trimming removed 10 bases from V and 3 bases from J, with 16 bases in between. The CDR3 extends over 14 amino acids. Germline lookup yields CDR1 MDHEN and CDR2 SYDVKM. CDR3 sequence reads: CANSPGGFNQPQHF. The CDR3 bases are TGTGCCAACTCACCGGGGGGTTTCAATCAGCCCCAGCATTTT.

This rearrangement joins TRBV5-4 to TRBJ1-5; D not resolved. The germline V and J ends were trimmed by 3 bases and 5 bases, with 12 bases remaining between them. The CDR3 has 14 residues. Germline-derived CDR1 and CDR2 are SGHNT and YYREEE (reference sequence). The CDR3 coding sequence is TGTGCCAGCAGCTCAATGAACGGGGATCAGCCCCAGCATTTT. It specifies CASSSMNGDQPQHF.

The chain links TRBV28 to TRBJ1-5, with 10 bases matching TRBD1. V was pared by 6 bases and J by 3 bases, with 5 bases of the junction left unmatched. The CDR3 is made up of 15 amino acids. Per the germline V gene, CDR1 is MDHEN and CDR2 is SYDVKM. In DNA form, the CDR3 reads TGTGCCAGCAGGGTGGGGACAGGGGCCAATCAGCCCCAGCATTTT. This translates into CASRVGTGANQPQHF. Together with reference TRBV28 and TRBJ1-5, the CDR3 gives the full variable domain: DVKVTQSSRYLVKRTGEKVFLECVQDMDHENMFWYRQDPGLGLRLIYFSYDVKMKEKGDIPEGYSVSREKKERFSLILESASTNQTSMYLCASRVGTGANQPQHFGDGTRLSIL.

This chain joins TRBV4-3 and TRBJ2-2; 15 bases fit TRBD2. The trim removed 4 bases at V and 1 base at J, leaving 4 bases unmatched. The CDR3 runs 18 residues. In germline, CDR1 is LGHNA, CDR2 YSLEER. The CDR3 protein is CASSLGLAGGRNTGELFF. Written as DNA, the CDR3 is TGCGCCAGCAGCCTGGGACTAGCGGGGGGTCGGAACACCGGGGAGCTGTTTTTT.